This T cell receptor beta chain was recovered during a study of control samples from healthy donors and cancer patients. The protocol was immunoSEQ multiplex PCR, while the TCRdb copy is restricted to in-frame clones and leaves out a portion. There are tens of thousands of clones in the sample; 80% to 90% occur only once, and more than 15% lies in the top ten. The sequence was collected from a man over 45 in good health. Material for sequencing was blood.

The CDR3 coding sequence is TGTGCCTGCCTCGAATCCCCCTTAACTAATGAAAAACTGTTTTTT. Its protein product is CACLESPLTNEKLFF. This chain joins TRBV30 and TRBJ1-4; unclear D gene. Germline V gene lookup returns CDR1 GTSNPN and CDR2 SVGIG (reference sequence). The CDR3 length is 15 residues. V was cut by 6 bases and J by 1 base, with 15 bases left in between.